The source of this T cell receptor beta chain is a study of blood T cell repertoires in COVID-19. The table came from immunoSEQ multiplex PCR; TCRdb's copy has only in-frame clones and leaves some out. The sample lists roughly 72,000 clones, 70% to 80% occurring once. In its sample, this clone was seen a few times. Germline CDR1 reads SGHTA; CDR2 reads FQGTGA. V gave up 2 bases and J gave up 9 bases, with 14 bases separating them. The CDR3 runs to 15 residues. The sequence was collected from a woman of 80 years or more with active or convalescent COVID-19. Sequences were obtained from peripheral blood. The V and J genes are TRBV7-3 and TRBJ1-6; D perhaps matches TRBD1 (6 bases). In DNA form, the CDR3 reads TGTGCCAGCAGCTTAGACGGACAGTGGGGTTCACCCCTCCACTTT. Translated: CASSLDGQWGSPLHF.